This entry lists 17 T cell receptor beta chains sequenced from one sample in a study of cytomegalovirus exposure and HLA in healthy donors (TCRdb year 2017). Receptors were amplified or captured by the immunoSEQ multiplex PCR assay. Held by TCRdb, this immuneACCESS table contains in-frame sequences only and omits some clones. Under half of the omission traces to an unresolved V gene where checked; the cause of the rest is unknown. The sample has about 130,000 clones on record, around nine tenths of them singletons. The leading ten clones occupy approximately 1.5% of the sample. The specimen was PBMCs. These receptors all come from a man aged 25 to 45 in good health and CMV-seronegative.

The CDR3 nucleotides read TGTGCCAGCAGCGTGGACAGCCCGAACACTGAAGCTTTCTTT. Residues: CASSVDSPNTEAFF. This sequence joins TRBV7-9 and TRBJ1-1, with a possible D match to TRBD1 (6 bases). V dropped 5 bases and J dropped 1 base, with 11 bases sitting between them. The CDR3 covers 14 residues. From germline, CDR1 is SEHNR and CDR2 FQNEAQ (reference sequence).

The rearrangement links TRBV5-4 to TRBJ2-1; the match to TRBD2 covers 14 bases. In germline, CDR1 is SGHNT, CDR2 YYREEE (reference sequence). V was clipped by 2 bases and J by 9 bases; unmatched bases: 1. CDR3 length: 14 amino acids. CDR3 in amino acids: CASSFGLAGGEQFF. The CDR3 DNA is TGTGCCAGCAGCTTCGGACTAGCGGGAGGTGAGCAGTTCTTC.

This chain connects TRBV18 to TRBJ1-2; no clear D. The germline V gene encodes CDR1 KGHSH and CDR2 LQKENI. CDR3 length: 15 residues. Trimming shortened V by 3 bases and J by 5 bases, and 16 bases separated the two germline ends. The chain's CDR3 is CASSPRGSEGYGYTF. In DNA form, the CDR3 reads TGTGCCAGCTCACCCCGAGGGTCCGAGGGTTATGGCTACACCTTC.

In DNA, the CDR3 is TGCGCCAGCAGCCAGAATACAGGGGGGACCCACGAGCAGTACTTC. Residues: CASSQNTGGTHEQYF. The V call is TRBV5-1, the J call TRBJ2-7, with 8 bases fitting TRBD1. After removal of 4 bases from V and 5 bases from J, the junction contained 11 bases not matched to a gene. Germline assignment: CDR1 SGHRS and CDR2 YFSETQ. The CDR3 contains 15 residues.

This clone was found a few times. J is TRBJ1-2 and V is TRBV7-2; a possible D gene is TRBD1 (5 bases). The V end lost 1 base, the J end lost 6 bases, and 9 bases lay between the germline ends. CDR3 length equals 13 residues. CDR1 SGHTA and CDR2 FQGNSA come from the germline V gene. The CDR3 loop is CASSLGGADGYTF. Here the CDR3 DNA reads TGTGCCAGCAGCTTAGGTGGGGCGGATGGCTACACCTTC.

CDR3 amino acids: CASSQKQGAGELFF. CDR3 nucleotide sequence: TGTGCCAGCAGCCAGAAACAGGGGGCCGGGGAGCTGTTTTTT. The chain uses TRBV6-1 and TRBJ2-2; 8 bases agree with TRBD1. Germline CDR1 and CDR2: MNHNS and SASEGT. With V trimmed by 6 bases and J by 6 bases, 6 bases remained unmatched. The CDR3 is made up of 14 amino acids.

This chain uses TRBV5-8 with TRBJ1-5, with 7 positions matching TRBD1. Unmatched junction bases numbered 10, after V lost 7 bases and J lost 0 bases. Germline V gene sequence: CDR1 SGHTS, CDR2 YDEGEE. The CDR3 consists of 16 residues. The CDR3 region is CASGRADRVSNQPQHF. CDR3 nucleotide sequence: TGTGCCAGCGGTAGAGCTGACAGGGTTAGCAATCAGCCCCAGCATTTT.

This clone was seen a handful of times. This chain links TRBV7-9 with TRBJ1-2; no reliable D call. Looked up from germline, CDR1 is SEHNR and CDR2 is FQNEAQ (reference sequence). The CDR3 extends over 16 amino acids. The ends were cut back, 1 base at V and 5 bases at J, with 17 bases in the middle. The CDR3 here is CASSLGRSDSLYGYTF. The CDR3 nucleotides are TGTGCCAGCAGCTTAGGGCGCTCGGACTCCCTGTATGGCTACACCTTC.

This chain joins TRBV30 and TRBJ1-1; 9 bases align to TRBD1. With V trimmed by 1 base and J by 4 bases, 10 bases remained unmatched. From germline, CDR1 is GTSNPN and CDR2 SVGIG (reference sequence). The CDR3 covers 16 residues. Written as DNA, the CDR3 is TGTGCCTGGAGTGCGGGACAGGGAAAGAGGATCACTGAAGCTTTCTTT. Protein sequence: CAWSAGQGKRITEAFF.

This clone was counted a single time. This chain joins TRBV2 and TRBJ2-1; 16 positions match TRBD2. Germline V gene lookup returns CDR1 SNHLY and CDR2 FYNNEI. This CDR3 contains 15 residues. The ends lost 4 bases at V and 12 bases at J; junction bases unmatched: 6. The CDR3 sequence: CASSAGTSGRAWQFF. The CDR3 DNA sequence: TGTGCCAGCAGTGCCGGGACTAGCGGGAGGGCGTGGCAGTTCTTC. The full variable domain, with the rest looked up from reference TRBV2 and TRBJ2-1, is EPEVTQTPSHQVTQMGQEVILRCVPISNHLYFYWYRQILGQKVEFLVSFYNNEISEKSEIFDDQFSVERPDGSNFTLKIRSTKLEDSAMYFCASSAGTSGRAWQFFGPGTRLTVL.

This clone has only a few counts. V is TRBV7-9 and J is TRBJ2-7, with 7 positions matching TRBD1. This CDR3 comprises 13 residues. Losses at the gene ends were 5 bases for V and 3 bases for J; bases not matched to a gene: 4. Germline-derived CDR1 and CDR2 are SEHNR and FQNEAQ (reference sequence). The DNA of the CDR3 is TGTGCCAGCAGCCCTTCAGGGGGCTACGAGCAGTACTTC. This translates into CASSPSGGYEQYF.

Only one count was recorded for this clone. This chain uses TRBV5-4 with TRBJ2-7; no clear D gene. V was shortened by 3 bases and J by 6 bases, with 7 bases between the two germline ends. Per the germline V gene, CDR1 is SGHNT and CDR2 is YYREEE (reference sequence). The CDR3 consists of 11 residues. CDR3 in DNA: TGTGCCAGCAGCTCCCCGGGCGAGCAGTACTTC. Translation: CASSSPGEQYF.

CDR3 loop: CASTYRGTGPHEQYF. The CDR3, as DNA: TGTGCCAGCACCTACAGGGGGACAGGGCCCCACGAGCAGTACTTC. V is TRBV6-5 and J is TRBJ2-7; the match to TRBD1 covers 9 bases. The CDR3 consists of 15 residues. Germline loops: CDR1 MNHEY, CDR2 SVGAGI. Trimming removed 7 bases from V and 5 bases from J; junction bases left unmatched: 12.

This clone showed up just a few times. The genes are TRBV5-1 and TRBJ2-2, with a weak D call TRBD2 (6 bases). Germline V gene data show CDR1 as SGHRS and CDR2 as YFSETQ. V gave up 0 bases and J gave up 2 bases, with 8 bases separating them. The CDR3 runs 15 residues. The CDR3 is CASSLGTTNTGELFF. The CDR3 nucleotides read TGCGCCAGCAGCTTGGGGACTACAAACACCGGGGAGCTGTTTTTT.

The rearrangement uses TRBV7-9 and TRBJ2-7; D remains ambiguous. Trimming stripped 5 bases from V and 5 bases from J, with 7 bases between. CDR1 is SEHNR, CDR2 FQNEAQ, per germline (reference sequence). This CDR3 contains 11 residues. This CDR3 reads CASSRTDEQYF. Here the CDR3 DNA reads TGTGCCAGCAGCCGAACAGACGAGCAGTACTTC.

The rearrangement uses TRBV5-6 and TRBJ2-1; TRBD1 matches 8 bases. With V trimmed by 4 bases and J by 1 base, 16 bases remained unmatched. Germline CDR1 is SGHDT and CDR2 is YYEEEE. The CDR3 loop spans 19 amino acids. CDR3 sequence (DNA): TGTGCCAGCAGCATACAGGACAGGGCTCTTAAGGGGTCCTACAATGAGCAGTTCTTC. Translated, it gives CASSIQDRALKGSYNEQFF.

This chain joins TRBV5-1 and TRBJ2-4; TRBD2 is a possible D gene (5 bases). Germline values: CDR1 SGHRS, CDR2 YFSETQ. Trimming removed 5 bases at V and 0 bases at J, with 18 bases between. The CDR3 runs 17 residues. The CDR3, as DNA: TGCGCCAGCAGACCTGGGAGCGCAGTCTTAGCCAAAAACATTCAGTACTTC. This codes for CASRPGSAVLAKNIQYF.